In this sample, the clone carrying this T cell receptor beta chain turned up a few times. Antigen specificity is unknown. Via MiXCR, TCRdb re-called the reads, giving one row per CDR3 protein. This table has 50,000 or so distinct CDR3 sequences, roughly 20% appearing once. Germline lookup yields CDR1 SQVTM and CDR2 ANQGSEA. The V and J ends lost 4 bases and 8 bases respectively, with 17 bases between them. The length of the CDR3 is 13 residues. This entry comes from a study of T cell repertoires in cytomegalovirus infection. Study summary: Recently identified HLA-C-restricted CMV epitopes and well-studied HLA-B-restricted CMV epitopes were used by the study.

V and J are TRBV29-1 and TRBJ1-2; a weak D match, TRBD1 (5 bases). The receptor was derived from a human donor in good health (CMV status not recorded). Some clones in this sample may be carry-over from other donors' samples. The source material was CD8+ T cells from cultured PBMCs, sampled from culture after CMV antigen stimulation. CDR3 protein: CSVVGGIFEGYTF. As DNA, the CDR3 is TGCAGCGTTGTCGGGGGAATCTTTGAAGGCTACACCTTC.